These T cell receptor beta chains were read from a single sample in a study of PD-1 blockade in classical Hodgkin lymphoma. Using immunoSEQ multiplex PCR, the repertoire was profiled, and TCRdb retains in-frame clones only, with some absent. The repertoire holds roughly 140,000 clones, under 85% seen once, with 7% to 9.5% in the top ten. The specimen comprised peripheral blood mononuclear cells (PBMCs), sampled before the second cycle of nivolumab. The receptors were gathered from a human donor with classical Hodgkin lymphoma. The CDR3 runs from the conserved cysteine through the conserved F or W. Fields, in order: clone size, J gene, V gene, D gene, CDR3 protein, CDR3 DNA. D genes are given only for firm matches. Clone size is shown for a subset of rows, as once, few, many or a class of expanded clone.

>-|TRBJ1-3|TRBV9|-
CASSVGSSGNTIYF
TGTGCCAGCAGCGTAGGCAGCTCTGGAAACACCATATATTTT
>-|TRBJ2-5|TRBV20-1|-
CSARVGETQYF
TGCAGTGCCCGGGTGGGGGAGACCCAGTACTTC
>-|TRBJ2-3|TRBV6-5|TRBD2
CASSYRTSGSTDTQYF
TGTGCCAGCAGTTACCGGACTAGCGGGAGCACAGATACGCAGTATTTT
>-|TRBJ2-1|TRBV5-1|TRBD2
CASSLWTSGMVVGNNEQFF
TGCGCCAGCAGCTTGTGGACTAGCGGGATGGTCGTGGGTAACAATGAGCAGTTCTTC
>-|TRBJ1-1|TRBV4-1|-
CASSFGGLNTEAFF
TGCGCCAGCAGCTTCGGGGGTTTGAACACTGAAGCTTTCTTT
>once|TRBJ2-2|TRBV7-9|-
CASDRGSDTGELFF
TGTGCCAGCGACAGAGGGAGCGACACCGGGGAGCTGTTTTTT
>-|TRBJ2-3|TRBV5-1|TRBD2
CASSPQWEGRTDTQYF
TGCGCCAGCAGCCCGCAATGGGAGGGGCGCACAGATACGCAGTATTTT
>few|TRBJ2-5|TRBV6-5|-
CASRGEETQYF
TGTGCCAGCAGGGGGGAAGAGACCCAGTACTTC
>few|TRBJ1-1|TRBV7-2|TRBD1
CASSQDTGQMNTEAFF
TGTGCCAGCAGCCAAGACACGGGACAGATGAACACTGAAGCTTTCTTT
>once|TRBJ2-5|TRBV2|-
CASSLGETQYF
TGTGCCAGCAGCTTAGGTGAGACCCAGTACTTC
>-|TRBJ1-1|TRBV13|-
CASSFRGVEAFF
TGTGCCAGCAGCTTTCGAGGGGTCGAAGCTTTCTTT
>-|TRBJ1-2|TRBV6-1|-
CASRGPIRGYTF
TGTGCCAGCAGAGGACCCATTCGGGGCTACACCTTC
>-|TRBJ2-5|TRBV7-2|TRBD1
CASSWTGGETQYF
TGTGCCAGCAGCTGGACAGGGGGAGAGACCCAGTACTTC